These 15 T cell receptor beta chains were all obtained from the same sample, sequenced in a study of blood T cell repertoires in COVID-19. Profiling relied on immunoSEQ multiplex PCR, and the TCRdb table lists in-frame clones only, not all of them. The table records more than 120,000 clones, approximately 90% of them present only once. Specimen: peripheral blood. These receptors were obtained from a woman between 45 and 65 years old with active or convalescent COVID-19.

The chain combines TRBV3-1 (or the pseudogene TRBV3-2) with TRBJ1-2; D may be TRBD1 (6 bases). Germline V gives CDR1 LGHDT, CDR2 YNNKEL (reference sequence). V lost 6 bases and J 6 bases, leaving 14 bases between the germline ends. This CDR3 has 13 residues. The CDR3 DNA follows: TGTGCCAGCAGACAAACAGGGAGGGATGGCTACACCTTC. It translates to CASRQTGRDGYTF.

The rearrangement links TRBV10-3 to TRBJ1-1; 8 nucleotides match TRBD1. This CDR3 has 14 amino acids. Trimming cost V 6 bases and J 5 bases; bases outside gene matches: 8. Looked up from germline, CDR1 is ENHRY and CDR2 is SYGVKD. The CDR3 DNA reads TGTGCCATCAGCCCGGACAGGGTAAGGACTGAAGCTTTCTTT. Encoded protein: CAISPDRVRTEAFF.

Written as DNA, the CDR3 is TGTGCCAGCAGCACACAGGGCTCGTGGTCGAAGACTGAAGCTTTCTTT. Translation gives CASSTQGSWSKTEAFF. The V gene is TRBV5-4, the J gene TRBJ1-1; D possibly corresponds to TRBD1 (6 bases). The CDR3 is 16 residues long. V lost 4 bases and J 5 bases, leaving 21 bases between the germline ends. Germline V gene data show CDR1 as SGHNT and CDR2 as YYREEE (reference sequence).

The chain joins TRBV7-9 to TRBJ2-3, with D unresolved. V was trimmed by 5 bases and J by 0 bases, leaving 9 bases between them. This CDR3 is 14 amino acids long. Germline CDR1 reads SEHNR; CDR2 reads FQNEAQ (reference sequence). CDR3 sequence: CASSPTGSTDTQYF. CDR3 in DNA: TGTGCCAGCAGCCCTACCGGGAGCACAGATACGCAGTATTTT.

This rearrangement joins TRBV4-3 to TRBJ1-5; a weak D match, TRBD1 (6 bases). CDR3 length: 14 residues. Germline lookup yields CDR1 LGHNA and CDR2 YSLEER. Deletions cut 2 bases from V and 9 bases from J, with 14 bases between. CDR3 protein: CASSQNRDGRPQHF. The CDR3 DNA reads as TGCGCCAGCAGCCAAAACAGGGATGGGAGGCCCCAGCATTTT.

The sample holds one count of this clone. The chain employs TRBV5-8 and TRBJ2-3, with TRBD2 as a possible D gene (6 bases). The CDR3 contains 14 residues. V was cut by 2 bases and J by 4 bases, with 11 bases left in between. Germline V CDR1 and CDR2: SGHTS, YDEGEE. DNA for the CDR3: TGTGCCAGCAGCTTCTGGGAGGCGGCAGATACGCAGTATTTT. Its protein product is CASSFWEAADTQYF.

This clone was detected a few times. This sequence joins TRBV7-2 and TRBJ2-2, with a weak D call TRBD1 (6 bases). The CDR3 is 16 residues long. Germline V gene sequence: CDR1 SGHTA, CDR2 FQGNSA. Trimming shortened V by 4 bases and J by 4 bases, and 16 bases separated the two germline ends. The DNA for the CDR3 is TGTGCCAGCAGCTCCACCCCGGACAGAGCCACCGGGGAGCTGTTTTTT. Translation gives CASSSTPDRATGELFF.

The chain uses TRBV18 and TRBJ2-1; 8 bases match TRBD1. Germline CDR1 reads KGHSH; CDR2 reads LQKENI. This CDR3 is built from 15 residues. V lost 5 bases, J lost 4 bases, and 7 bases stayed unmatched. The CDR3 DNA follows: TGTGCCAGCTCAGCCGACAGGGGTTCTTACAATGAGCAGTTCTTC. It is translated as CASSADRGSYNEQFF.

The gene calls are TRBV28 and TRBJ1-2; no definite D call. Germline V gene data show CDR1 as MDHEN and CDR2 as SYDVKM. The CDR3 has 13 amino acids. V gave up 8 bases and J gave up 7 bases, with 17 bases separating them. The CDR3 DNA is TGTGCCAGCCACGTGATGGGGAGGAGTGGCTACACCTTC. Its translation is CASHVMGRSGYTF.

The chain uses TRBV6-2 or TRBV6-3 and TRBJ2-2; no clear D. Germline lookup yields CDR1 MNHEY and CDR2 SVGEGT. The CDR3 sequence is 15 residues long. The V and J ends lost 0 bases and 1 base respectively, with 6 bases between them. This CDR3 is CASSYSPGNTGELFF. DNA of the CDR3: TGTGCCAGCAGTTACTCGCCGGGGAACACCGGGGAGCTGTTTTTT.

The gene calls are TRBV6-5 and TRBJ1-5, with no clear D. V lost 6 bases, J lost 0 bases, and 12 bases lay in between. Germline V lookup: CDR1 MNHEY, CDR2 SVGAGI. This CDR3 region has 15 residues. The CDR3 coding sequence is TGTGCCAGCAGGTTGGGAGTTTATAGCAATCAGCCCCAGCATTTT. Protein product: CASRLGVYSNQPQHF.

V gene TRBV12-5 combines with J gene TRBJ1-1; D possibly corresponds to TRBD1 (6 bases). The V and J ends lost 7 bases and 2 bases respectively, with 17 bases between them. Germline V gives CDR1 LGHNT, CDR2 FRNRAP. The length of the CDR3 is 15 residues. CDR3 coding DNA: TGTGCTAGTGAGGCTCCGGGCAGGGGTAACACTGAAGCTTTCTTT. Translating it yields CASEAPGRGNTEAFF.

The chain recombines TRBV5-4 with TRBJ2-2; D is unclear. The germline CDR1 and CDR2 sequences are SGHNT and YYREEE (reference sequence). Trimming removed 4 bases from V and 5 bases from J, with 9 bases in between. The CDR3 length is 13 residues. CDR3 amino acids: CASSPQTTGELFF. The CDR3 DNA sequence: TGTGCCAGCAGCCCACAGACGACCGGGGAGCTGTTTTTT.

The J gene is TRBJ1-1, the V gene TRBV7-2; maybe TRBD1 (6 bases). Trimming left V 6 bases short and J 9 bases short, with 14 bases between. Germline assignment: CDR1 SGHTA and CDR2 FQGNSA. This CDR3 has 12 residues. The CDR3 DNA is TGTGCCAGCAGAACGGACAGCGTACAAGCTTTCTTT. Translating it yields CASRTDSVQAFF. The variable domain in full, completed from reference TRBV7-2 and TRBJ1-1, reads GAGVSQSPSNKVTEKGKDVELRCDPISGHTALYWYRQSLGQGLEFLIYFQGNSAPDKSGLPSDRFSAERTGGSVSTLTIQRTQQEDSAVYLCASRTDSVQAFFGQGTRLTVV.

The chain is built from TRBV6-5 and TRBJ2-2, with TRBD1 matching over 7 bases. Germline CDR1 reads MNHEY; CDR2 reads SVGAGI. The CDR3 is 14 amino acids. The ends lost 6 bases at V and 6 bases at J; junction bases unmatched: 7. For the CDR3, the DNA is TGTGCCAGCAGGTTTGACAGGGAAGCCGGGGAGCTGTTTTTT. Translation gives CASRFDREAGELFF.